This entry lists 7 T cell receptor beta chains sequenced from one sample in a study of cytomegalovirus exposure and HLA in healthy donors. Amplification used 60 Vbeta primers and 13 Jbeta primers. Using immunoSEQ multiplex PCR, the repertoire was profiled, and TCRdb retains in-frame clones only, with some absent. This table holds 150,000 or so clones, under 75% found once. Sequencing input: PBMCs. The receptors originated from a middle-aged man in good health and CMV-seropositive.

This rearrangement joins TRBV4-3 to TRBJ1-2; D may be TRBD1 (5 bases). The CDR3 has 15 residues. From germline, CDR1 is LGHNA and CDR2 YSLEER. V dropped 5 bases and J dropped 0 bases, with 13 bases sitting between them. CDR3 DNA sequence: TGCGCCAGCAGCTGGCAGGGTCTACCTAACTATGGCTACACCTTC. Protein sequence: CASSWQGLPNYGYTF.

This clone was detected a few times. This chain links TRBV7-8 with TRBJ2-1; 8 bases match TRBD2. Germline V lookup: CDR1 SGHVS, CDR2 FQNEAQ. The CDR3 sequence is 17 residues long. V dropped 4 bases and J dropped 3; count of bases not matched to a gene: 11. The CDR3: CASSSGGAGGLYNEQFF. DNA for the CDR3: TGTGCCAGCAGCTCTGGGGGGGCGGGGGGCCTCTACAATGAGCAGTTCTTC.

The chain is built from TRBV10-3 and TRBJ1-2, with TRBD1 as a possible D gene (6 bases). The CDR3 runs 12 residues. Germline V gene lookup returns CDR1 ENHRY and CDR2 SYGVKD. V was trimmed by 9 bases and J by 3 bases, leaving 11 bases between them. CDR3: CAIPQGDYGYTF. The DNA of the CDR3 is TGTGCCATTCCACAGGGAGACTATGGCTACACCTTC.

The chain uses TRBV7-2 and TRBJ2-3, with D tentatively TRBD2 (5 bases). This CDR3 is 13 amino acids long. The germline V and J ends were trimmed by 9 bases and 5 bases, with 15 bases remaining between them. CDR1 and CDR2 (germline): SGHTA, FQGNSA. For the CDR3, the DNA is TGTGCCAGTTCAGGAGGCCATCAAGATACGCAGTATTTT. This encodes CASSGGHQDTQYF.

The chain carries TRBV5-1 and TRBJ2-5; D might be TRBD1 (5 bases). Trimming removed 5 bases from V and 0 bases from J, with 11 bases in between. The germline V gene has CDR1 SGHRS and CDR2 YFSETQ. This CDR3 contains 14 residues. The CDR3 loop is CASSRGGNQETQYF. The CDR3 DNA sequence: TGCGCCAGCAGTAGGGGTGGGAACCAAGAGACCCAGTACTTC.

As DNA, the CDR3 is TGTGCCAGCACAACGGGACAGGGAAGGGAAAAACTGTTTTTT. Its translation: CASTTGQGREKLFF. The chain employs TRBV7-2 and TRBJ1-4; TRBD1 matches 9 bases. The germline V gene has CDR1 SGHTA and CDR2 FQGNSA. The CDR3 length is 14 residues. With V trimmed by 7 bases and J by 8 bases, 8 bases remained unmatched.

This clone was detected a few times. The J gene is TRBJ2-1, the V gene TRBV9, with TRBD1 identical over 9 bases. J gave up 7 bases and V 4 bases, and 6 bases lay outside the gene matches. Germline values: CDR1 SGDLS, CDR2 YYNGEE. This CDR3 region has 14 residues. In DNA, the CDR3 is TGTGCCAGCAGCTACCGGGACAGGGTTAATGAGCAGTTCTTC. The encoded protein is CASSYRDRVNEQFF.